This T cell receptor beta chain was recovered during a study of blood T cells in healthy people across ages. Study-level points and caveats: Unknown CMV status may confound age-related changes in expanded clones.

Trimming pared 4 bases from V and 6 bases from J, leaving 15 bases between. This CDR3 is 13 amino acids long. Germline loops: CDR1 SQVTM, CDR2 ANQGSEA. Note on this clonotype: Its antigen is still unknown.

Alongside a J-beta primer mix, a sample-barcoded 5' primer served in a second PCR lasting roughly 7 to 11 cycles. A tag from a template-switch adaptor with 12 random nucleotides marked each cDNA molecule. The study obtained at least 2.5 million CDR3-containing paired-end reads from every sample. MiXCR, run by TCRdb on the 5' RACE reads, gives a single entry per CDR3 protein. The table includes about 1,400,000 distinct CDR3 sequences, approximately 60% detected once. The chain joins TRBV29-1 to TRBJ1-2, with a possible D match to TRBD1 (5 bases). This TCR came from a man aged 18 to 30 in good health. Sequences were obtained from blood. The CDR3 DNA reads as TGCAGCGTTGTAGGGCAGGGCATAGATGGCTACACCTTC. It yields the protein CSVVGQGIDGYTF.